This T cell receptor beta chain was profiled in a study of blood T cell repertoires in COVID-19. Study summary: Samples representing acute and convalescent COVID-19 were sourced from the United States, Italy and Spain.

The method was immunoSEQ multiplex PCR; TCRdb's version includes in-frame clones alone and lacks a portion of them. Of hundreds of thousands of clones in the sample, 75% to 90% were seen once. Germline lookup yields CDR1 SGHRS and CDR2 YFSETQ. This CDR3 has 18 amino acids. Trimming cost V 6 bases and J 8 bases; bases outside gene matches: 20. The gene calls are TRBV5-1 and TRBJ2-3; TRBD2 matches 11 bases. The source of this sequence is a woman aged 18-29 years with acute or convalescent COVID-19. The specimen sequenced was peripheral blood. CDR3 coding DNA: TGCGCCAGCACGAGACTAGCGGGAACGAAGAGATTCGGAGGTACGCAGTATTTT. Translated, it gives CASTRLAGTKRFGGTQYF.